The clone carrying this T cell receptor (beta chain) was picked up a small number of times. Its antigen is undetermined. Germline lookup yields CDR1 SGHTA and CDR2 FQGNSA. The length of the CDR3 is 14 residues. The use of a sample-barcoded 5' primer and a J-beta primer mix characterized a second PCR of roughly 6 to 11 cycles. TCRdb redid the calling of the 5' RACE reads with MiXCR, one entry per CDR3 protein. Seen here are about 290,000 distinct CDR3 sequences, 25% to 30% observed once, and the top ten hold 25% to 35%. Healthy individuals of Caucasian origin from Russia, aged about 6 to 100, served as donors. Total RNA extraction produced at least 5.5 micrograms (per sample) for the study. The sample is drawn from a study of blood T cells in healthy people across ages. Findings and limits, study-wide: Without sorted subsets, naive and antigen-experienced compartments could not be conclusively compared. Relative to aged donors, long-lived donors carried more naive CD4+ cells and displayed higher diversity.

Sequenced: blood. V and J are TRBV7-2 and TRBJ2-5, with D uncertain. The end of the DNA aligns better with TRBJ2-1, so the J call may be wrong. The sequence came from a woman in her 70s in good health. CDR3 in DNA: TGTGCCAGCAGCTCCGGGCCTCCAGACAATGAGCAGTTCTTC. It encodes CASSSGPPDNEQFF.